The 27 T cell receptor beta chains below all came from one sample that was sequenced in a study of T-cell memory formation after mild COVID-19. TCRdb analysed the 5' RACE reads with MiXCR anew, one entry per CDR3 protein. Of 180,000 or so distinct CDR3 sequences detected, 11% appear once; the ten largest clones hold more than 3.5%. Sequenced sample: PBMCs or a T cell subset sorted from them (not recorded which). These receptor sequences come from a man aged 18 to 35 who had mild COVID-19 (a few samples of this study predate the infection). Cell type and time point are not known.

The V gene is TRBV5-6, the J gene TRBJ2-7; possible D gene TRBD2, 5 bases. Germline V CDR1 and CDR2: SGHDT, YYEEEE. Trimming took off 7 bases at V and 7 bases at J, with 21 bases between the two ends. The CDR3 spans 14 residues. The CDR3, as DNA: TGTGCCAGCGAGGGCGGTGTGTACAGTCAGGAGCAGTACGTC. The encoded protein is CASEGGVYSQEQYV.

This clonotype was counted ten times or more. The chain employs TRBV18 and TRBJ2-1; 7 bases align to TRBD2. The CDR3 sequence is 14 residues long. Germline CDR1 KGHSH, CDR2 LQKENI. The V and J ends lost 0 bases and 7 bases, in that order; junction bases with no gene match: 3. CDR3 coding DNA: TGTGCCAGCTCACCACCCCGGGGGGTGAATGAGCAGTTCTTC. Protein: CASSPPRGVNEQFF.

In its sample, this clonotype was seen a few times. The gene calls are TRBV3-1 and TRBJ2-3; D remains ambiguous. V was shortened by 3 bases and J by 8 bases, with 15 bases between the two germline ends. Germline CDR1 and CDR2: LGHDT and YNNKEL (reference sequence). There are 14 residues in the CDR3. The chain's CDR3 is CASSQDLVGRTQYF. The CDR3 DNA reads TGTGCCAGCAGCCAGGACCTCGTAGGACGTACGCAGTATTTT.

A few counts support this clonotype. The chain combines TRBV3-1 with TRBJ1-4, with D unclear. The V gene's germline CDR1 is LGHDT and CDR2 YNNKEL (reference sequence). V was pared by 4 bases and J by 8 bases, with 20 bases between. This CDR3 has 16 residues. CDR3 nucleotides: TGTGCCAGCAGCCCATGGACGGGGAGAGGAGAGGAAAAACTGTTTTTT. It encodes CASSPWTGRGEEKLFF.

This clonotype appeared a few times. The chain joins TRBV4-3 to TRBJ2-3; maybe TRBD2 (7 bases). Germline-derived CDR1 and CDR2 are LGHNA and YSLEER. The CDR3 spans 18 residues. Trimming pared 0 bases from V and 0 bases from J, leaving 16 bases between. DNA of the CDR3: TGCGCCAGCAGCCAAGATTTACGAGGGGGGGGTAGCACAGATACGCAGTATTTT. This sequence encodes CASSQDLRGGGSTDTQYF.

This clonotype has ten or more counts. The rearrangement joins TRBV6-6 to TRBJ2-1; 9 nucleotides match TRBD2. The V segment lost 0 bases and the J segment 4 bases; nucleotides outside the gene matches: 1. Per germline, CDR1 MNHNY and CDR2 SVGAGI (reference sequence). The CDR3 consists of 15 residues. The CDR3 nucleotides read TGTGCCAGCAGTTACTCTAGCGGGGGATACAATGAGCAGTTCTTC. This gives the protein CASSYSSGGYNEQFF.

This chain links TRBV12-3 or TRBV12-4 with TRBJ1-2; D remains unclear. CDR3 length: 14 residues. V dropped 3 bases and J dropped 0 bases, with 8 bases sitting between them. The CDR3 DNA reads TGTGCCAGCAGTTTGGCTTCGGCTAACTATGGCTACACCTTC. This codes for CASSLASANYGYTF.

The chain joins TRBV5-4 to TRBJ2-3; the match to TRBD1 covers 7 bases. J lost 2 bases, V lost 5 bases, and 5 bases had no gene match. The germline CDR1 and CDR2 sequences are SGHNT and YYREEE (reference sequence). The CDR3 runs to 14 residues. CDR3 loop: CASRAGGDTDTQYF. The CDR3 region has the DNA TGTGCCAGCAGGGCAGGGGGTGACACAGATACGCAGTATTTT.

At least ten counts were recorded for this clonotype. The rearrangement joins TRBV10-3 to TRBJ2-6; D is uncertain. The germline V and J ends were trimmed by 3 bases and 5 bases, with 8 bases remaining between them. CDR1 and CDR2 (germline): ENHRY, SYGVKD. CDR3 length: 14 residues. As DNA, the CDR3 is TGTGCCATCAGTGAACCTGAGAGGGCCAACGTCCTGACTTTC. Its protein is CAISEPERANVLTF.

Regarding this clonotype: An end of the junction differs from the germline gene, which may be a read error. The V call is TRBV12-3 or TRBV12-4, the J call TRBJ2-5; 9 bases match TRBD2. This CDR3 is 13 amino acids long. CDR3 amino acids: CASSLGLAGRPDF. The CDR3 nucleotides are TGTGCCAGCAGTTTAGGCCTAGCGGGAAGACCAGACTTC.

This clonotype was counted only a few times. In DNA, the CDR3 is TGTGCCAGCAGACGGACAGGGGGCTATGGCTACACCTTC. It specifies CASRRTGGYGYTF. The V call is TRBV9, the J call TRBJ1-2, with 10 positions matching TRBD1. Germline loops: CDR1 SGDLS, CDR2 YYNGEE. The CDR3 runs 13 residues. The V gene end was trimmed by 5 bases and the J gene end by 4 bases; junction bases not matched to a gene: 2.

DNA of the CDR3: TGCAGTGCTAGGGACCCTAACTATGGCTACACCTTC. Its translation: CSARDPNYGYTF. The V call is TRBV20-1, the J call TRBJ1-2; D is unclear. The CDR3 sequence is 12 residues long. The germline V gene encodes CDR1 DFQATT and CDR2 SNEGSKA (reference sequence). Trimming stripped 3 bases from V and 0 bases from J, with 5 bases between.

CDR3 region: CASSRTYTDTQYF. CDR3 nucleotide sequence: TGTGCCAGCAGCAGGACGTATACAGATACGCAGTATTTT. This chain connects TRBV7-3 to TRBJ2-3; D is undetermined. Germline V gene data show CDR1 as SGHTA and CDR2 as FQGTGA. The length of the CDR3 is 13 residues. The ends were cut back, 5 bases at V and 3 bases at J, with 9 bases in the middle.

A few counts support this clonotype. The chain carries TRBV4-1 and TRBJ2-1; D tentatively reads TRBD1 or TRBD2 (6 bases each). The germline V gene encodes CDR1 MGHRA and CDR2 YSYEKL. Trimming took 3 bases from V and 7 from J, leaving 31 bases between them. The CDR3 contains 20 residues. The CDR3 loop is CASSQGGPAQSGWTPNEQFF. In nucleotides, the CDR3 is TGCGCCAGCAGCCAGGGGGGCCCAGCACAAAGTGGGTGGACCCCTAATGAGCAGTTCTTC.

This clonotype turned up a few times. The chain joins TRBV7-9 to TRBJ2-5, with D possibly being TRBD1 (6 bases). Trimming pared 1 base from V and 4 bases from J, leaving 13 bases between. The CDR3 has 15 amino acids. The germline V gene has CDR1 SEHNR and CDR2 FQNEAQ (reference sequence). In DNA, the CDR3 is TGTGCCAGCAGCTTAGGGTTCCAGGGGCGAGAGACCCAGTACTTC. Translation: CASSLGFQGRETQYF.

This clonotype was seen more than once but under ten times. The rearrangement joins TRBV6-1 to TRBJ2-3; 12 nucleotides agree with TRBD2. The CDR3 is 19 residues long. V lost 6 bases, J lost 2 bases, and 15 bases stayed unmatched. CDR1 MNHNS and CDR2 SASEGT come from the germline V gene. The CDR3 is CASRSGQGGLAGHTDTQYF. CDR3 nucleotide sequence: TGTGCCAGCAGATCGGGACAGGGCGGACTAGCGGGGCACACAGATACGCAGTATTTT.

This sequence joins TRBV5-4 and TRBJ2-1, with D uncertain. From germline, CDR1 is SGHNT and CDR2 YYREEE (reference sequence). CDR3 size: 14 residues. V was cut by 0 bases and J by 5 bases, with 9 bases left in between. CDR3 region: CASSLAPANNEQFF. CDR3 DNA: TGTGCCAGCAGCTTGGCCCCTGCCAACAATGAGCAGTTCTTC.

This clonotype was counted only a few times. The gene calls are TRBV12-3 or TRBV12-4 and TRBJ1-4; possible D gene TRBD1, 5 bases. There are 16 residues in the CDR3. Trimming removed 5 bases from V and 6 bases from J, with 19 bases in between. CDR3 nucleotide sequence: TGTGCCAGCAGTCCCCTTTTAGGGGCGGGAGATGAAAAACTGTTTTTT. Translating gives CASSPLLGAGDEKLFF.

There are a few counts of this clonotype. This chain uses TRBV7-2 with TRBJ1-5, with unresolved D. The CDR3 has 13 amino acids. Trimming took off 2 bases at V and 7 bases at J, with 9 bases between the two ends. Germline V lookup: CDR1 SGHTA, CDR2 FQGNSA. The CDR3 DNA follows: TGTGCCAGCAGCTTACTGATGGAGCAGCCCCAGCATTTT. Its translation: CASSLLMEQPQHF. Full variable domain (remainder filled in from reference TRBV7-2 and TRBJ1-5): GAGVSQSPSNKVTEKGKDVELRCDPISGHTALYWYRQSLGQGLEFLIYFQGNSAPDKSGLPSDRFSAERTGGSVSTLTIQRTQQEDSAVYLCASSLLMEQPQHFGDGTRLSIL.

The rearrangement joins TRBV3-1 to TRBJ1-1, with D tentatively TRBD1 (5 bases). This CDR3 has 14 residues. V was clipped by 7 bases and J by 3 bases, with 15 bases between them. Germline assignment: CDR1 LGHDT and CDR2 YNNKEL (reference sequence). CDR3 bases: TGTGCCAGCACGGGGGACCCCGGGGACACTGAAGCTTTCTTT. Protein: CASTGDPGDTEAFF.

The chain joins TRBV7-2 to TRBJ2-1, with a possible D match to TRBD2 (6 bases). Per germline, CDR1 SGHTA and CDR2 FQGNSA. V shed 5 bases and J shed 10 bases, with 21 bases lying between them. The CDR3 runs 15 residues. The CDR3 DNA reads as TGTGCCAGCAGCCGCGCGGGGCCCGAATCAGGGGAGCAGTTCTTC. Protein product: CASSRAGPESGEQFF.

This clonotype was recorded a few times. The V call is TRBV9, the J call TRBJ2-1; D gene ambiguous. The CDR3 is made up of 14 amino acids. Germline V gene sequence: CDR1 SGDLS, CDR2 YYNGEE. Trimming removed 4 bases from V and 5 bases from J, with 13 bases in between. The CDR3 bases are TGTGCCAGCAGCCCCTCGCAGGCCCACAATGAGCAGTTCTTC. Protein: CASSPSQAHNEQFF.

The chain employs TRBV24-1 and TRBJ2-3; D remains unclear. Looked up from germline, CDR1 is KGHDR and CDR2 is SFDVKD. The V and J ends lost 7 bases and 1 base respectively, with 11 bases between them. This CDR3 comprises 14 residues. CDR3 DNA: TGTGCCACCAGCCCCTCTCTGGGCACAGATACGCAGTATTTT. Protein sequence: CATSPSLGTDTQYF.

In this sample, this clonotype turned up a few times. The V gene is TRBV20-1, the J gene TRBJ2-5; 9 positions match TRBD2. Germline assignment: CDR1 DFQATT and CDR2 SNEGSKA (reference sequence). V gave up 1 base and J gave up 0 bases; unmatched junction bases: 3. The CDR3 covers 15 residues. The CDR3 region is CSARVPSGNQETQYF. The CDR3 nucleotides are TGCAGTGCTAGAGTCCCTAGCGGGAACCAAGAGACCCAGTACTTC.

V usage is TRBV7-2 and J usage is TRBJ2-3; 7 bases are shared with TRBD2. Germline trimming cut 5 bases from V and 6 bases from J; bases unmatched to any gene: 8. CDR3 length: 14 residues. In germline, CDR1 is SGHTA, CDR2 FQGNSA. Here the CDR3 DNA reads TGTGCCAGCAGCCGGACCCTAGCGGAGGATACGCAGTATTTT. Protein product: CASSRTLAEDTQYF. Supplemented by reference TRBV7-2 and TRBJ2-3, the full variable domain reads GAGVSQSPSNKVTEKGKDVELRCDPISGHTALYWYRQSLGQGLEFLIYFQGNSAPDKSGLPSDRFSAERTGGSVSTLTIQRTQQEDSAVYLCASSRTLAEDTQYFGPGTRLTVL.

This clonotype was detected only a few times. This chain joins TRBV7-2 and TRBJ2-3; D is perhaps TRBD2 (7 bases). The CDR3 totals 16 residues. Germline V lookup: CDR1 SGHTA, CDR2 FQGNSA. V was pared by 6 bases and J by 1 base, with 17 bases between. CDR3 amino acids: CASRKGGAAGTDTQYF. In nucleotides, the CDR3 is TGTGCCAGCAGAAAGGGGGGGGCCGCGGGCACAGATACGCAGTATTTT. The variable domain in full, completed from reference TRBV7-2 and TRBJ2-3, reads GAGVSQSPSNKVTEKGKDVELRCDPISGHTALYWYRQSLGQGLEFLIYFQGNSAPDKSGLPSDRFSAERTGGSVSTLTIQRTQQEDSAVYLCASRKGGAAGTDTQYFGPGTRLTVL.

This clonotype came up many times. The chain links TRBV7-3 to TRBJ2-3; D gene ambiguous. V was clipped by 3 bases and J by 1 base, with 8 bases between them. The CDR3 has 14 amino acids. CDR1 is SGHTA, CDR2 FQGTGA, per germline. This CDR3 is CASSFIGRTDTQYF. The CDR3 DNA follows: TGTGCCAGCAGCTTTATCGGGCGCACAGATACGCAGTATTTT.